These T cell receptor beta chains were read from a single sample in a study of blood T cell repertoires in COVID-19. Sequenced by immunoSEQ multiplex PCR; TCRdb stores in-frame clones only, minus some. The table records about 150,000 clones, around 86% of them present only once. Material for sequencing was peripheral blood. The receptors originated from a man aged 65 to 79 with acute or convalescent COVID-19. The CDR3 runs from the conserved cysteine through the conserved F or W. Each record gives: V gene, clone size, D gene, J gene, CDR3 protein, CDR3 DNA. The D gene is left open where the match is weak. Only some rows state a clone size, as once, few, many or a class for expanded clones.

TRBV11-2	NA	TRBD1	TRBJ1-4	CASSLTTGGLSNEKLFF	TGTGCCAGCAGCTTAACGACAGGGGGACTCTCTAATGAAAAACTGTTTTTT
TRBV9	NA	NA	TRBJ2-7	CASSVAVGAYEQYF	TGTGCCAGCAGCGTAGCCGTTGGAGCCTACGAGCAGTACTTC
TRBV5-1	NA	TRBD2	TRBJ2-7	CASSLEPSGRNSYEQYF	TGCGCCAGCAGCTTGGAGCCTAGCGGGAGGAACTCCTACGAGCAGTACTTC
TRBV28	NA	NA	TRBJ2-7	CASSSPGRGSSYEQYF	TGTGCCAGCAGTTCCCCTGGACGGGGAAGCTCCTACGAGCAGTACTTC
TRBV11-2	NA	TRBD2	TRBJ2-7	CASSLVPPGLAGDEQYF	TGTGCCAGCAGCTTAGTTCCGCCGGGACTAGCGGGAGACGAGCAGTACTTC
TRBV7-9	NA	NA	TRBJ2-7	CASSPLLSYEQYF	TGTGCCAGCAGCCCCTTGCTATCCTACGAGCAGTACTTC
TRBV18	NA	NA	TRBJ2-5	CASSPDPDRDFGVTQYF	TGTGCCAGCTCACCCGACCCAGACCGAGACTTCGGTGTGACCCAGTACTTC
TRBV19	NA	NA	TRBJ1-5	CASRRDRLWNQSQHF	TGTGCCAGTAGGAGAGACAGGTTATGGAATCAGTCCCAGCATTTT
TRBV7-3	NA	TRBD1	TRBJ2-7	CASSRDRGSYEQYF	TGTGCCAGCAGTCGGGACAGGGGCTCCTACGAGCAGTACTTC
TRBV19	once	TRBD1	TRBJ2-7	CASRPGQGMSGEQYF	TGTGCCAGTAGGCCGGGACAGGGCATGTCTGGCGAGCAGTACTTC
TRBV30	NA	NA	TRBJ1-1	CAWSVEVGGTEAFF	TGTGCCTGGAGTGTTGAGGTAGGAGGGACTGAAGCTTTCTTT
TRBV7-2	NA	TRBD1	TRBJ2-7	CASSLDWDRDEQYF	TGTGCCAGCAGCTTAGATTGGGACAGAGACGAGCAGTACTTC
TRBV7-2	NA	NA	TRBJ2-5	CASSLDGGETETQYF	TGTGCCAGCAGCTTAGACGGCGGGGAAACAGAGACCCAGTACTTC
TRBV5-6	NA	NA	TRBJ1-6	CASSGPGAGYNSPLHF	TGTGCCAGTTCCGGGCCAGGGGCTGGTTATAATTCACCCCTCCACTTT
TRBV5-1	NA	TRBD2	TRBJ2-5	CASSLGSGSRETQYF	TGCGCCAGCAGCTTGGGGAGCGGGAGTCGAGAGACCCAGTACTTC
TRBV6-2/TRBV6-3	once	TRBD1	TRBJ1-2	CASSYSDRGEYGYTF	TGTGCCAGCAGTTACTCTGACAGGGGTGAATATGGCTACACCTTC
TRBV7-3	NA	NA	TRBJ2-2	CASSLLRGTGELFF	TGTGCCAGCAGCTTATTGCGGGGAACCGGGGAGCTGTTTTTT
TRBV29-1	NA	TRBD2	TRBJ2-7	CSVAGLAGLSYEQYF	TGCAGCGTTGCCGGTCTAGCGGGGCTCTCCTACGAGCAGTACTTC
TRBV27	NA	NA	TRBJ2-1	CASSLDRNEQFF	TGTGCCAGCAGTTTAGATCGGAATGAGCAGTTCTTC
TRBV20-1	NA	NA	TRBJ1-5	CSAGYQPQHF	TGCAGTGCCGGTTATCAGCCCCAGCATTTT
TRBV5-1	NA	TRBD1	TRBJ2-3	CASSLTGGRTDTQYF	TGCGCCAGCAGCTTGACAGGGGGTCGCACAGATACGCAGTATTTT
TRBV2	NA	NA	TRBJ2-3	CASSELLGSDTQYF	TGTGCCAGCAGTGAATTACTGGGCAGTGATACGCAGTATTTT
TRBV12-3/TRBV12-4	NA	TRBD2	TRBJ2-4	CASSRTSGKYF	TGTGCCAGCAGTCGGACTAGCGGAAAGTACTTC
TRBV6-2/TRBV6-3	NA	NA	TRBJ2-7	CASSYRRGGEQYF	TGTGCCAGCAGTTACAGGAGGGGGGGCGAGCAGTACTTC
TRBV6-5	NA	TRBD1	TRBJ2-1	CASTSDQGDEQFF	TGTGCCAGCACTTCGGACCAGGGGGATGAGCAGTTCTTC
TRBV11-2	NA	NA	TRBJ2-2	CASSLALHTGELFF	TGTGCCAGCAGCTTAGCACTTCACACCGGGGAGCTGTTTTTT
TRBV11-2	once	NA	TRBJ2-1	CASSIRDNYNEQFF	TGTGCCAGCAGCATCCGGGACAACTACAATGAGCAGTTCTTC
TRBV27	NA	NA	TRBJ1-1	CASSLKRMNTEAFF	TGTGCCAGCAGTTTAAAGCGTATGAACACTGAAGCTTTCTTT
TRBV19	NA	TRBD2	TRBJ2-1	CASSPKAGGIAHEQFF	TGTGCCAGTAGTCCCAAAGCGGGAGGGATAGCTCATGAGCAGTTCTTC
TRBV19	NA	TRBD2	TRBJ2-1	CASSLRPGLAGAGNEQFF	TGTGCCAGTAGTCTTAGACCCGGACTAGCGGGAGCCGGGAATGAGCAGTTCTTC
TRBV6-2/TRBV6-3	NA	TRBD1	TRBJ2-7	CASSPGTDLFFYEQYF	TGTGCCAGCAGTCCCGGGACAGATTTATTTTTCTACGAGCAGTACTTC
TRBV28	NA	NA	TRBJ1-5	CASSPVSNQPQHF	TGTGCCAGCAGTCCAGTTAGCAATCAGCCCCAGCATTTT
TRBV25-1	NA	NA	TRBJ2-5	CASSTQGGWETQYF	TGTGCCAGCTCGACCCAGGGGGGATGGGAGACCCAGTACTTC
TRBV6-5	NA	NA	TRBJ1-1	CASSYDRRNTEAFF	TGTGCCAGCAGTTATGACAGGAGGAACACTGAAGCTTTCTTT
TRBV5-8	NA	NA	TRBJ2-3	CASSFSPQVGADTQYF	TGTGCCAGCAGCTTCTCCCCACAGGTGGGCGCAGATACGCAGTATTTT
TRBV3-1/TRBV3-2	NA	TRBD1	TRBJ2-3	CASSQEAQGASTDTQYF	TGTGCCAGCAGCCAAGAAGCCCAGGGGGCGAGCACAGATACGCAGTATTTT